The entry below describes one TCR beta chain. This clone was seen just once. No cognate antigen has been identified for it. The sample holds no much larger clone one base away, and base qualities are not on file. Patients with a history of autoimmune disease or receiving systemic immunosuppression were excluded from the trial. Peripheral blood for TCR sequencing was collected from all dose cohorts at baseline, on cycle 4 day 1, and on cycle 7 day 1. The samples were drawn from a first-in-human, open-label, multicenter phase I dose-escalation trial of ivuxolimab. The trial enrolled adults with locally advanced or metastatic head and neck squamous cell, hepatocellular, melanoma or renal cell carcinoma. CD4+ and CD8+ T cells were sorted separately from peripheral blood before TCR sequencing. To sequence the TCRbeta CDR3 region, genomic DNA was isolated from the sorted cells. TCRbeta CDR3 regions were sequenced using the immunoSEQ Assay. The source is immuneACCESS, and TCRdb retained only in-frame sequences with V and J called. Part of the clones is not carried over; for the studies checked, unresolved V genes explain less than half of this, and the remainder is unexplained. The sample yields 50,000 to 70,000 clones; 70% to 90% were counted once. The ten largest clones add up to about 3% of the sample.

Inclusive of the bounding cysteine and phenylalanine, the CDR3 is 20 residues long. The entry retains the CDR3 DNA only, 60 bases that are in frame from base 1. Looking up the germline V gene yields CDR1 MDHEN and CDR2 SYDVKM. Trimmed from V: 8 bases; trimmed from J: 3 bases; junction bases lacking a gene match: 23. The entry originates in a study of OX40 agonist ivuxolimab in advanced cancers. Regarding the complete study: Ivuxolimab, which targeted the costimulatory receptor OX40 (CD134), was an agonistic, fully human IgG2 monoclonal antibody. Intravenous ivuxolimab was administered to patients every 2 weeks at six dose levels: 0.01, 0.1, 0.3, 1.5, 3 and 10 mg/kg. Of the 50 to 55 dose-escalation patients, hepatocellular carcinoma was present in around 20, melanoma in roughly 15, renal cell carcinoma in 9 and head and neck cancer in 9. Partial responses were achieved by three dose-escalation patients, of whom one had hepatocellular carcinoma and two had cutaneous melanoma. The purpose of peripheral TCRbeta sequencing was to test whether ivuxolimab changed TCR sequence diversity and led to clonal T-cell expansion. Patients were allowed to have had prior anti-PD-1, anti-PD-L1 or anti-CTLA-4 therapy, and more than 30% of the dose-escalation patients had previously received checkpoint inhibitors. A male proportion of 82.7% and a mean age of approximately 60 years, ranging from about 23 to 79, were recorded for the dose-escalation cohort. The paper describes the monotherapy dose-escalation part (N of about 57 patients) of the phase I trial of ivuxolimab.

What the work shows at the level of the full study, not this receptor alone: Low levels of normalized T-cell clonal expansion were also seen in some nonresponding patients. The antigen specificity of the peripheral T cells that underwent clonal expansion was not determined. On average, CD8+ T cells showed more expanded clones than CD4+ T cells after ivuxolimab. In partial responders in the 0.1-3.0 mg/kg groups, normalized peripheral clonal expansion was found to be among the lowest, especially among CD8+ T cells. At doses of 0.1 to 3.0 mg/kg, clonal expansion of both CD4+ and CD8+ blood T cells was observed from baseline to week 6.

Sequenced here: CD4+ or CD8+ T cells sorted from blood, sampled in a trial of the OX40 agonist ivuxolimab. The chain couples TRBV28 to TRBJ1-5; 9 nucleotides in the junction match TRBD1. The sequence derives from an adult with an advanced solid tumor such as melanoma, head and neck, liver or kidney cancer. The CDR3 sequence is CASRPGLGQGFGWDNQPQHF. The DNA reads TGTGCCAGCCGACCCGGATTGGGACAGGGATTTGGGTGGGACAATCAGCCCCAGCATTTT. With the portions outside the CDR3 filled from the reference TRBV28 and TRBJ1-5 genes, the complete variable region becomes DVKVTQSSRYLVKRTGEKVFLECVQDMDHENMFWYRQDPGLGLRLIYFSYDVKMKEKGDIPEGYSVSREKKERFSLILESASTNQTSMYLCASRPGLGQGFGWDNQPQHFGDGTRLSIL.